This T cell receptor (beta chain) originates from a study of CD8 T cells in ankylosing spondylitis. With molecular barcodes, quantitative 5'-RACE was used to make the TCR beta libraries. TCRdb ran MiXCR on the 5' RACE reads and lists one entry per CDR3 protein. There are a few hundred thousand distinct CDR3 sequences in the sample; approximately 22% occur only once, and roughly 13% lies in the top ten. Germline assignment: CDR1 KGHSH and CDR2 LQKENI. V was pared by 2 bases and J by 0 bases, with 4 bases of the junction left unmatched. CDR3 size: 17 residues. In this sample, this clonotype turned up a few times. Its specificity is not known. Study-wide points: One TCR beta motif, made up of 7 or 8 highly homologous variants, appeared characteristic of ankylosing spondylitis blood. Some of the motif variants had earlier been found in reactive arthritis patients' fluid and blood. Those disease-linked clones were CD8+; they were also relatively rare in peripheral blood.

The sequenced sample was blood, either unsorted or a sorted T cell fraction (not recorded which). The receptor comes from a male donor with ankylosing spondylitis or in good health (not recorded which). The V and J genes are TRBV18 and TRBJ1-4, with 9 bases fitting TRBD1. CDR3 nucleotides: TGTGCCAGCTCACCAGGGACAGGGAGCGCAACTAATGAAAAACTGTTTTTT. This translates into CASSPGTGSATNEKLFF. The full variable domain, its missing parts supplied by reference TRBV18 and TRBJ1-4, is NAGVMQNPRHLVRRRGQEARLRCSPMKGHSHVYWYRQLPEEGLKFMVYLQKENIIDESGMPKERFSAEFPKEGPSILRIQQVVRGDSAAYFCASSPGTGSATNEKLFFGSGTQLSVL.